The entry that follows covers one T cell receptor (beta chain) sequence. Authors' analysis steps: The authors estimated nucleated cell counts from reference gene primer amplification. Profiling relied on immunoSEQ multiplex PCR, and the TCRdb table lists in-frame clones only, not all of them. The DNA was the basis for D and trimming; V, J and clone size are from that table. Here the sample spans roughly 400,000 clones, 70% to 90% being singletons. Germline values: CDR1 SNHLY, CDR2 FYNNEI. J was trimmed by 9 bases and V by 4 bases; bases with no gene match: 6. CDR3 length: 13 residues. The data belong to a study of blood T cell repertoires in COVID-19.

This TCR derives from a woman aged 60-75 years with COVID-19, enrolled during active disease. The sample consisted of peripheral blood. This chain connects TRBV2 to TRBJ2-4; 7 bases fit TRBD2. CDR3 DNA sequence: TGTGCCAGCAGTGTGACTAGCTCGGGCATTCAGTACTTC. Translation: CASSVTSSGIQYF. Full variable domain (remainder filled in from reference TRBV2 and TRBJ2-4): EPEVTQTPSHQVTQMGQEVILRCVPISNHLYFYWYRQILGQKVEFLVSFYNNEISEKSEIFDDQFSVERPDGSNFTLKIRSTKLEDSAMYFCASSVTSSGIQYFGAGTRLSVL.